Each of the 10 T cell receptor beta chains below was sequenced from the same sample in a study of beta chain features in type 1 diabetes. The sequenced template was cDNA made from the entire isolated RNA. Data came from immunoSEQ multiplex PCR; TCRdb stores just in-frame clones and leaves some out. Among approximately 170,000 clones listed, around 63% were seen once. These receptors' antigens are unknown. Study-wide results and limits: Shorter TCRB CDR3s, moderately but significantly so, marked every one of the four CD4+ subsets in Type 1 diabetes patients.

The sequenced sample was naive CD4+ T cells from blood. The receptors shown here come from a man aged 25-40 years with type 1 diabetes.

The chain uses TRBV7-2 and TRBJ2-7; D is uncertain. Germline values: CDR1 SGHTA, CDR2 FQGNSA. The CDR3 contains 15 residues. V gave up 1 base and J gave up 0 bases, with 10 bases separating them. CDR3 in amino acids: CASSLGGLASYEQYF. The CDR3 bases are TGTGCCAGCAGCTTAGGAGGTCTTGCCTCCTACGAGCAGTACTTC.

J is TRBJ2-3 and V is TRBV2; 7 nucleotides match TRBD2. Germline assignment: CDR1 SNHLY and CDR2 FYNNEI. This CDR3 has 13 residues. J was trimmed by 7 bases and V by 8 bases; bases with no gene match: 9. CDR3 nucleotide sequence: TGTGCCAGCCAGCGGGGAGGACAATATACGCAGTATTTT. This encodes CASQRGGQYTQYF.

This clone was observed once. V usage is TRBV9 and J usage is TRBJ2-6; 9 positions agree with TRBD1. J was trimmed by 4 bases and V by 3 bases; bases with no gene match: 5. This CDR3 spans 16 amino acids. Germline V gene lookup returns CDR1 SGDLS and CDR2 YYNGEE. The CDR3 spells CASSGNRGPGANVLTF. The CDR3 DNA is TGTGCCAGCAGCGGGAACAGGGGGCCAGGGGCCAACGTCCTGACTTTC. Full variable domain (missing parts from reference TRBV9 and TRBJ2-6): DSGVTQTPKHLITATGQRVTLRCSPRSGDLSVYWYQQSLDQGLQFLIQYYNGEERAKGNILERFSAQQFPDLHSELNLSSLELGDSALYFCASSGNRGPGANVLTFGAGSRLTVL.

This chain links TRBV27 with TRBJ1-2; D call uncertain. Germline V gene lookup returns CDR1 MNHEY and CDR2 SMNVEV (reference sequence). V shed 3 bases and J shed 6 bases, with 11 bases lying between them. This CDR3 has 13 amino acids. The CDR3 region has the DNA TGTGCCAGCAGTTTCCGGGGAGGCCATGGCTACACCTTC. Translated: CASSFRGGHGYTF.

The chain recombines TRBV19 with TRBJ2-4; D remains unclear. Trimming removed 5 bases from V and 6 bases from J, with 17 bases in between. The germline CDR1 and CDR2 sequences are LNHDA and SQIVND (reference sequence). There are 15 residues in the CDR3. CDR3: CASSLMAGNSNIQYF. CDR3 DNA sequence: TGTGCCAGTAGTTTGATGGCTGGAAATTCAAACATTCAGTACTTC. The variable domain in full, completed from reference TRBV19 and TRBJ2-4, reads DGGITQSPKYLFRKEGQNVTLSCEQNLNHDAMYWYRQDPGQGLRLIYYSQIVNDFQKGDIAEGYSVSREKKESFPLTVTSAQKNPTAFYLCASSLMAGNSNIQYFGAGTRLSVL.

This clone was observed a few times. This chain joins TRBV29-1 and TRBJ2-3; D is unclear. V lost 3 bases to trimming and J lost 0 bases, with 16 bases between them. This CDR3 has 16 residues. Looked up from germline, CDR1 is SQVTM and CDR2 is ANQGSEA. The CDR3 loop reads CSVEPPHGTSTDTQYF. CDR3 sequence (DNA): TGCAGCGTTGAGCCCCCACACGGTACTAGCACAGATACGCAGTATTTT.

The table lists this clone with a few counts. This chain connects TRBV30 to TRBJ2-2, with a possible D match to TRBD2 (6 bases). This CDR3 is built from 12 residues. Germline lookup yields CDR1 GTSNPN and CDR2 SVGIG (reference sequence). Deletions cut 2 bases from V and 10 bases from J, with 11 bases between. This chain's CDR3 is CAWSRTNEELFF. The CDR3, as DNA: TGTGCCTGGAGTCGGACTAATGAGGAGCTGTTTTTT.

The chain recombines TRBV7-9 with TRBJ2-5; possibly TRBD2 for D (5 bases). V gave up 1 base and J gave up 13 bases, with 13 bases separating them. The CDR3 extends over 12 amino acids. CDR1 and CDR2 (germline): SEHNR, FQNEAQ (reference sequence). Here the CDR3 DNA reads TGTGCCAGCAGCTTAGATGGCGGGCGACGGTACTTC. Translating it yields CASSLDGGRRYF.

A few counts support this clone. The chain is built from TRBV5-1 and TRBJ2-7, with D possibly being TRBD2 (7 bases). Germline loops: CDR1 SGHRS, CDR2 YFSETQ. The CDR3 covers 14 residues. Trimming cost V 4 bases and J 8 bases, with 19 bases left between them. The CDR3 reads CASSQRGGGLQQYF. CDR3 DNA: TGCGCCAGCAGCCAACGCGGGGGCGGACTGCAGCAGTACTTC. Combining the CDR3 with reference TRBV5-1 and TRBJ2-7 gives the whole variable domain KAGVTQTPRYLIKTRGQQVTLSCSPISGHRSVSWYQQTPGQGLQFLFEYFSETQRNKGNFPGRFSGRQFSNSRSEMNVSTLELGDSALYLCASSQRGGGLQQYFGPGTRLTVT.

The genes are TRBV28 and TRBJ2-3; tentative D call: TRBD1 (5 bases). The germline V and J ends were trimmed by 7 bases and 2 bases, with 13 bases remaining between them. The CDR3 is 14 amino acids. Germline CDR1 is MDHEN and CDR2 is SYDVKM. CDR3 DNA sequence: TGTGCCAGCACCTGGGGCTCTCTCACAGATACGCAGTATTTT. Amino acid sequence: CASTWGSLTDTQYF. The whole variable domain, remainder taken from reference TRBV28 and TRBJ2-3, is DVKVTQSSRYLVKRTGEKVFLECVQDMDHENMFWYRQDPGLGLRLIYFSYDVKMKEKGDIPEGYSVSREKKERFSLILESASTNQTSMYLCASTWGSLTDTQYFGPGTRLTVL.